The 10 T cell receptor beta chains in this list originate from one sample, sequenced in a study of T cell responses to AZD1222 COVID-19 vaccine. Profiling relied on immunoSEQ multiplex PCR, and the TCRdb table lists in-frame clones only, not all of them. The sample lists around 84,000 clones, around 89% occurring once. The sample in question was peripheral blood, obtained on day 0 of AZD1222 vaccination. Receptors originate from an adult in good health.

V is TRBV7-9 and J is TRBJ1-5; perhaps TRBD1 as D (5 bases). V lost 5 bases to trimming and J lost 1 base, with 18 bases between them. The CDR3 runs to 17 residues. The germline gives CDR1 SEHNR, CDR2 FQNEAQ (reference sequence). CDR3 nucleotide sequence: TGTGCCAGCAGCCCGGGGACTGACTCCTGGAGCAATCAGCCCCAGCATTTT. It codes for CASSPGTDSWSNQPQHF.

The CDR3 sequence is CASSRDRGTDTQYF. DNA for the CDR3: TGTGCCAGCAGCCGGGACAGGGGGACAGATACGCAGTATTTT. The chain is built from TRBV7-2 and TRBJ2-3; 11 bases align to TRBD1. In germline, CDR1 is SGHTA, CDR2 FQGNSA. CDR3 length: 14 amino acids. V dropped 5 bases and J dropped 3; count of bases not matched to a gene: 1.

This clone was seen only once. V and J are TRBV2 and TRBJ1-5; TRBD1 agrees at 9 bases. The CDR3 consists of 13 residues. Germline CDR1 is SNHLY and CDR2 is FYNNEI. Trimming at V came to 7 bases and at J to 5 bases, leaving 3 bases not matched to a gene. The CDR3 DNA reads as TGTGCCAGCACTACAGGGGGCTATCAGCCCCAGCATTTT. It yields the protein CASTTGGYQPQHF.

The V gene is TRBV20-1, the J gene TRBJ2-7; D not resolved. The V gene's germline CDR1 is DFQATT and CDR2 SNEGSKA (reference sequence). V dropped 4 bases and J dropped 3 bases, with 7 bases sitting between them. The CDR3 is 11 amino acids. The CDR3 DNA is TGCAGTGCTACTTATAACTACGAGCAGTACTTC. It codes for CSATYNYEQYF.

This chain joins TRBV5-6 and TRBJ2-7, with D possibly being TRBD2 (6 bases). The CDR3 runs to 14 residues. Germline loops: CDR1 SGHDT, CDR2 YYEEEE. Between the trimmed V and J ends, which lost 4 bases and 2 bases, there was a span of 13 bases. Here the CDR3 DNA reads TGTGCCAGCAGCCGTGGGACTCTCCCCTACGAGCAGTACTTC. This encodes CASSRGTLPYEQYF.

J is TRBJ2-4 and V is TRBV18; no clear D. Germline CDR1 and CDR2: KGHSH and LQKENI. The CDR3 covers 14 residues. V was cut by 0 bases and J by 3 bases, with 6 bases left in between. The CDR3 nucleotides are TGTGCCAGCTCACCACCCGAGCTCAAAAACATTCAGTACTTC. Translated: CASSPPELKNIQYF.

This chain connects TRBV2 to TRBJ1-4; 7 bases match TRBD1. The CDR3 spans 15 residues. Germline values: CDR1 SNHLY, CDR2 FYNNEI. Losses at the gene ends were 4 bases for V and 2 bases for J; bases not matched to a gene: 4. CDR3 DNA sequence: TGTGCCAGCAGTGGACAGGGCCTCACTAATGAAAAACTGTTTTTT. Amino acid sequence: CASSGQGLTNEKLFF. Full variable domain (remainder filled in from reference TRBV2 and TRBJ1-4): EPEVTQTPSHQVTQMGQEVILRCVPISNHLYFYWYRQILGQKVEFLVSFYNNEISEKSEIFDDQFSVERPDGSNFTLKIRSTKLEDSAMYFCASSGQGLTNEKLFFGSGTQLSVL.

The chain joins TRBV6-2 or TRBV6-3 to TRBJ2-7; a possible D gene is TRBD1 (6 bases). V lost 6 bases and J lost 4, with 22 bases in between. Germline CDR1 MNHEY, CDR2 SVGEGT. The CDR3 covers 16 residues. The CDR3 nucleotides read TGTGCCAGCAGCCCATTAGGACAGCGGAACAGTTACGAGCAGTACTTC. Amino acids: CASSPLGQRNSYEQYF.

The chain combines TRBV28 with TRBJ1-6; D possibly corresponds to TRBD1 (6 bases). The CDR3 has 14 residues. The germline gives CDR1 MDHEN, CDR2 SYDVKM. V lost 7 bases and J lost 3, with 10 bases in between. CDR3 DNA: TGTGCCAGCACCACGGACAGCTATAATTCACCCCTCCACTTT. Protein: CASTTDSYNSPLHF.

The chain employs TRBV11-2 and TRBJ2-7, with D possibly being TRBD1 (6 bases). There are 16 residues in the CDR3. Germline loops: CDR1 SGHAT, CDR2 FQNNGV. Deletions cut 5 bases from V and 0 bases from J, with 17 bases between. The CDR3 loop is CASSPKRGISSYEQYF. The CDR3 coding sequence is TGTGCCAGCAGCCCGAAGAGGGGGATTTCCTCCTACGAGCAGTACTTC.